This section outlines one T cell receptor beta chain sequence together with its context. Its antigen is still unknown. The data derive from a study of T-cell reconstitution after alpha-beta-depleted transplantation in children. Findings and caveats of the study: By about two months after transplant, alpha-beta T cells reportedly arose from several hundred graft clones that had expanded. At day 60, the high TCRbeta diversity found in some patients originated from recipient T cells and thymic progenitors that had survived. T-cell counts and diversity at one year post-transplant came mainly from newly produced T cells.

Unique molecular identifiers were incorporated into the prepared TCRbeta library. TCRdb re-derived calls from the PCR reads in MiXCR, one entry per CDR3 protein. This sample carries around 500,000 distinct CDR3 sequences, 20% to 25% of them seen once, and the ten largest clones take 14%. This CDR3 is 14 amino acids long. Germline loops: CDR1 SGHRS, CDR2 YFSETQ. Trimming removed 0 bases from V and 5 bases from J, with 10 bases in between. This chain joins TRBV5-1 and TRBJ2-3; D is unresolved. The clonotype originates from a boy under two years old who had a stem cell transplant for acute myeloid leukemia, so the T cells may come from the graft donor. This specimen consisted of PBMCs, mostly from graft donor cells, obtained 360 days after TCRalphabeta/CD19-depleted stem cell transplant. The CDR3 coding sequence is TGCGCCAGCAGCTTGGGGGGTTCAGAAGATACGCAGTATTTT. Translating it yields CASSLGGSEDTQYF. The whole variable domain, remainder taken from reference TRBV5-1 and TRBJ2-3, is KAGVTQTPRYLIKTRGQQVTLSCSPISGHRSVSWYQQTPGQGLQFLFEYFSETQRNKGNFPGRFSGRQFSNSRSEMNVSTLELGDSALYLCASSLGGSEDTQYFGPGTRLTVL.